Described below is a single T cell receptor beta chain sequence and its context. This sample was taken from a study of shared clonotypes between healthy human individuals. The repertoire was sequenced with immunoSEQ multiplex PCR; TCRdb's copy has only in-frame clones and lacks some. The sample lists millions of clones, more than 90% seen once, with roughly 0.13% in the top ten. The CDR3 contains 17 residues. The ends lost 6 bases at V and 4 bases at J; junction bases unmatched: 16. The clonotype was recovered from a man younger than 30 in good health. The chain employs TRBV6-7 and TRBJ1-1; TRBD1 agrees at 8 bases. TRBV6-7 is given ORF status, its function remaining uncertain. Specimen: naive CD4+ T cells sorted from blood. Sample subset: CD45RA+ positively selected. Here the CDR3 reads CASSYRLRGPNGTEAFF. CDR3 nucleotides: TGTGCCAGCAGCTACAGACTCAGGGGGCCCAACGGCACTGAAGCTTTCTTT.